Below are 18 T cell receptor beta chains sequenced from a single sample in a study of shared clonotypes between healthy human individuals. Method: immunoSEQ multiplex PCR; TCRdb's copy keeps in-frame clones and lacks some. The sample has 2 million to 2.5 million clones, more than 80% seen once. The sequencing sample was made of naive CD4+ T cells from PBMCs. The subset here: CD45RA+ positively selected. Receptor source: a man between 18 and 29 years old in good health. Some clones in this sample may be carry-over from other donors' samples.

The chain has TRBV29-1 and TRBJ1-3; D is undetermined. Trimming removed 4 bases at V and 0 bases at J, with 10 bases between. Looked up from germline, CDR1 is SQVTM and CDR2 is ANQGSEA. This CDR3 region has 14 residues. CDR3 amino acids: CSVAGSNSGNTIYF. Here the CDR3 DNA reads TGCAGCGTTGCGGGGAGTAACTCTGGAAACACCATATATTTT.

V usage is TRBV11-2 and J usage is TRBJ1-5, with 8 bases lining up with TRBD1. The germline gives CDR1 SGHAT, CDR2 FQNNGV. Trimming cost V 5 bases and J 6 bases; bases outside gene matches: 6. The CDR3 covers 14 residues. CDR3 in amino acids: CASSQQGEGQPQHF. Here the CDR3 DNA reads TGTGCCAGCAGCCAACAGGGGGAGGGTCAGCCCCAGCATTTT.

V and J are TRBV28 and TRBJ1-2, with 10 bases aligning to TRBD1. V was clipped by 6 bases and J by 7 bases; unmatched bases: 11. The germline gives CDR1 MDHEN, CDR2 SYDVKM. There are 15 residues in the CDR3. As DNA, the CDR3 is TGTGCCAGCAGCGTGATGACAGGGGGCCGGGGTGGCTACACCTTC. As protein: CASSVMTGGRGGYTF.

The CDR3, as DNA: TGCGCCAGCAGCCAAGAGGACAGACAAGAGACCCAGTACTTC. This encodes CASSQEDRQETQYF. The chain couples TRBV4-1 to TRBJ2-5, with D maybe TRBD1 (6 bases). Germline-derived CDR1 and CDR2 are MGHRA and YSYEKL. V dropped 0 bases and J dropped 2 bases, with 7 bases sitting between them. The CDR3 extends over 14 amino acids.

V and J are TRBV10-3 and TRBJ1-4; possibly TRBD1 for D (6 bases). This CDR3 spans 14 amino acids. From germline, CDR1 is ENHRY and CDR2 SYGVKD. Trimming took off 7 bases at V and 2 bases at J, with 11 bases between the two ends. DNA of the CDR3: TGTGCCATCAAAGACACAGGGACTAATGAAAAACTGTTTTTT. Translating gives CAIKDTGTNEKLFF.

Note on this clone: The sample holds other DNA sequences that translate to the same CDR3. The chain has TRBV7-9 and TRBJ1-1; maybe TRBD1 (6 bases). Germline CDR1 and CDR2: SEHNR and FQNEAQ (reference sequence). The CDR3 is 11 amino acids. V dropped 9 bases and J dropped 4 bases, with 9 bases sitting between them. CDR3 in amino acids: CASTRGTEAFF. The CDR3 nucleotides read TGTGCCAGTACCAGGGGCACTGAAGCTTTCTTT.

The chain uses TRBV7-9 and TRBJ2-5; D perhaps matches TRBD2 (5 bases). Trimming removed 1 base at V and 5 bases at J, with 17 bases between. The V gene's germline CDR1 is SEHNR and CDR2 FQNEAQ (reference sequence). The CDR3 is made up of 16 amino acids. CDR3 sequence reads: CASSLGRRPGGETQYF. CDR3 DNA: TGTGCCAGCAGCTTAGGGCGGAGGCCCGGCGGTGAGACCCAGTACTTC.

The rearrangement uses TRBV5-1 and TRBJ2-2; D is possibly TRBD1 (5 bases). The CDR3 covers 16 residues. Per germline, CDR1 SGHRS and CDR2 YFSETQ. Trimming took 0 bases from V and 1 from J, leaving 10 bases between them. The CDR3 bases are TGCGCCAGCAGCTTGGATGTGACAGTGAACACCGGGGAGCTGTTTTTT. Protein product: CASSLDVTVNTGELFF.

CDR3 sequence: CASGLWGGYQETQYF. DNA of the CDR3: TGTGCTAGTGGTTTGTGGGGCGGGTATCAAGAGACCCAGTACTTC. This rearrangement joins TRBV12-5 to TRBJ2-5; D is perhaps TRBD1 or TRBD2 (5 bases each). V dropped 2 bases and J dropped 2 bases, with 12 bases sitting between them. Germline V gene sequence: CDR1 LGHNT, CDR2 FRNRAP. The length of the CDR3 is 15 residues. Based on the CDR3 plus reference TRBV12-5 and TRBJ2-5, the full variable domain is DARVTQTPRHKVTEMGQEVTMRCQPILGHNTVFWYRQTMMQGLELLAYFRNRAPLDDSGMPKDRFSAEMPDATLATLKIQPSEPRDSAVYFCASGLWGGYQETQYFGPGTRLLVL.

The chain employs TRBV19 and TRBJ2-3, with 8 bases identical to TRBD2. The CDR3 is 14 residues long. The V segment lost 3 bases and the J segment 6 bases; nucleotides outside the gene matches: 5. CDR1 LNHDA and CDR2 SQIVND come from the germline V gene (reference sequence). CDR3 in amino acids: CASSMRSSGDTQYF. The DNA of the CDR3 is TGTGCCAGTAGTATGCGGTCTAGCGGGGATACGCAGTATTTT.

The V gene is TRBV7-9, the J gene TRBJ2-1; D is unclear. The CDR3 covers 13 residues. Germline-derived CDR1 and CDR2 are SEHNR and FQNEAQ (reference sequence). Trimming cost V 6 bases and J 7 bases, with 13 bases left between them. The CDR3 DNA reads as TGTGCCAGCAGTTCCCAAGAGGTTAATGAGCAGTTCTTC. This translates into CASSSQEVNEQFF.

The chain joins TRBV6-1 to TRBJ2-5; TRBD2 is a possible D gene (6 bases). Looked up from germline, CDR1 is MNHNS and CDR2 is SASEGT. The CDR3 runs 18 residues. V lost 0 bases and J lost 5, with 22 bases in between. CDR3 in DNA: TGTGCCAGCAGTGAAGCTGGGGGACTTCGACCTGGGTGGGAGACCCAGTACTTC. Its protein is CASSEAGGLRPGWETQYF.

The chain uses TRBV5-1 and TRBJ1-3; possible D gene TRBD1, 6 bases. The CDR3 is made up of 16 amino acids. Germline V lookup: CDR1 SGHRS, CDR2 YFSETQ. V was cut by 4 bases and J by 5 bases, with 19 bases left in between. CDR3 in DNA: TGCGCCAGCAGCCCGGGGGGCCAGGGGCTTCGAAACACCATATATTTT. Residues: CASSPGGQGLRNTIYF.

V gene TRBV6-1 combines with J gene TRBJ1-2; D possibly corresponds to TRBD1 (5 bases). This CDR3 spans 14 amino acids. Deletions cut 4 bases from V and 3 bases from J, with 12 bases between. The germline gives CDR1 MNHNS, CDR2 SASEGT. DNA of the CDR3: TGTGCCAGCAGTGTGGCAGGGATCGACTATGGCTACACCTTC. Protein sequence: CASSVAGIDYGYTF.

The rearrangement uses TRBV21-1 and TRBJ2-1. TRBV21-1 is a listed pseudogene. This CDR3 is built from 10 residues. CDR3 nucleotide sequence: TGTGCCAGCAGTGACAATGAGCAGTTCTTC. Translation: CASSDNEQFF.

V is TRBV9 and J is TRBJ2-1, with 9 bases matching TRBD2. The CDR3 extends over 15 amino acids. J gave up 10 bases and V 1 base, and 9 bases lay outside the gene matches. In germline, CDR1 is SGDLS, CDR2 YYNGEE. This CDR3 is CASSVRLAGVREQFF. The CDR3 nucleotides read TGTGCCAGCAGCGTAAGGTTAGCGGGAGTAAGGGAGCAGTTCTTC.

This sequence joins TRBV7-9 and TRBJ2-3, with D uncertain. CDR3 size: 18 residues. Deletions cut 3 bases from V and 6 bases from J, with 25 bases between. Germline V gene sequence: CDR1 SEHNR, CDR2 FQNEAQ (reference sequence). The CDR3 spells CASSFSYCVVFYLDTQYF. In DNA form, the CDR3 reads TGTGCCAGCAGCTTTTCTTACTGTGTCGTTTTTTATTTGGATACGCAGTATTTT.

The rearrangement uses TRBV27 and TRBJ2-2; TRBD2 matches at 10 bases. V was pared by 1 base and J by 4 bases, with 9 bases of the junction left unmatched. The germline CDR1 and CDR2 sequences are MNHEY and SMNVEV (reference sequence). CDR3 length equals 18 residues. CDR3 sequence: CASSLFSSSGRVTGELFF. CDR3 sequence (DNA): TGTGCCAGCAGTTTATTCTCGTCCAGCGGGAGGGTCACCGGGGAGCTGTTTTTT.